This T cell receptor beta chain is from a study of cytomegalovirus exposure and HLA in healthy donors. Study outcomes and limitations: Owing to their indistinguishability, certain V segments, notably TRBV6-2 and TRBV6-3, were excluded. Both high specificity and high sensitivity reportedly marked the classifier's diagnosis of cytomegalovirus status.

From germline, CDR1 is MNHEY and CDR2 SMNVEV (reference sequence). With V trimmed by 6 bases and J by 7 bases, 9 bases remained unmatched. The CDR3 spans 14 residues. The PCR used 60 Vbeta and 13 Jbeta primers. Method: immunoSEQ multiplex PCR; TCRdb's copy keeps in-frame clones and lacks some. The repertoire holds 170,000 or so clones, around four fifths seen once, with approximately 1.5% in the top ten. Comments on this clone: No antigen is known for it.

J is TRBJ1-5 and V is TRBV27; 7 nucleotides agree with TRBD1. This TCR was sampled from a woman between 25 and 40 years old in good health and CMV-seropositive. What was sequenced was PBMCs. For the CDR3, the DNA is TGTGCCAGCAGCGACAGGGTCAAGGGACAGCCCCAGCATTTT. Amino acids: CASSDRVKGQPQHF.